The 27 T cell receptor beta chains reported below all come from one sample, sequenced in a study of beta chain features in type 1 diabetes. The study, taken as a whole, reports: For Type 1 diabetes patients, all four CD4+ subsets carried TCRB CDR3s that were moderately but significantly shorter.

The isolated RNA, all of it, was reverse transcribed, so expressed TCRB transcripts were what got sequenced. Produced via immunoSEQ multiplex PCR; TCRdb's table is partial and in-frame only. The sample yields more than 300,000 clones, around an eighth seen once. What these receptors recognize is not known. Sequencing was performed on naive CD4+ T cells from blood. The receptor source for this set is a woman aged 18-29 years with type 1 diabetes.

V usage is TRBV11-2 and J usage is TRBJ1-2, with D unclear. CDR3 size: 13 residues. The germline V gene has CDR1 SGHAT and CDR2 FQNNGV. Trimming took 2 bases from V and 3 from J, leaving 7 bases between them. The DNA of the CDR3 is TGTGCCAGCAGCTTATCCCAGGACTATGGCTACACCTTC. This translates into CASSLSQDYGYTF.

With regard to this clone: The same CDR3 also results from other DNA sequences found in this sample. The rearrangement uses TRBV5-4 and TRBJ2-1; tentatively, D is TRBD1 (6 bases). V was shortened by 4 bases and J by 7 bases, with 12 bases between the two germline ends. This CDR3 region has 13 residues. The germline CDR1 and CDR2 sequences are SGHNT and YYREEE (reference sequence). The CDR3 DNA reads TGTGCCAGCAGCCTAGGGCAGGGGAATGAGCAGTTCTTC. Its translation is CASSLGQGNEQFF.

This clone was seen a few times. The V and J genes are TRBV30 and TRBJ2-5; maybe TRBD2 (5 bases). The germline CDR1 and CDR2 sequences are GTSNPN and SVGIG (reference sequence). The CDR3 runs 13 residues. V lost 5 bases, J lost 4 bases, and 14 bases lay in between. CDR3: CAWRIRGRETQYF. CDR3 coding DNA: TGTGCCTGGCGGATTCGGGGAAGAGAGACCCAGTACTTC.

The chain combines TRBV11-2 with TRBJ2-7, with D perhaps TRBD2 (7 bases). The CDR3 has 16 residues. From germline, CDR1 is SGHAT and CDR2 FQNNGV. V was clipped by 1 base and J by 0 bases, with 13 bases between them. The CDR3 region is CASSLVGGDTSYEQYF. In DNA form, the CDR3 reads TGTGCCAGCAGCTTAGTAGGGGGGGACACCTCCTACGAGCAGTACTTC.

This clone was counted a few times. The chain has TRBV30 and TRBJ2-7; TRBD2 aligns across 9 bases. This CDR3 region has 14 residues. The J segment lost 5 bases and the V segment lost 0 bases, leaving 5 bases of the junction unmatched. The germline CDR1 and CDR2 sequences are GTSNPN and SVGIG (reference sequence). The CDR3 nucleotides read TGTGCCTGGAGTGTCATAGCGGGAGTAAACGAGCAGTACTTC. This translates into CAWSVIAGVNEQYF.

This clone was counted between two and nine times. This chain connects TRBV20-1 to TRBJ1-1; 7 positions agree with TRBD1. The CDR3 sequence is 11 residues long. Trimming removed 6 bases from V and 10 bases from J; junction bases left unmatched: 8. From germline, CDR1 is DFQATT and CDR2 SNEGSKA (reference sequence). For the CDR3, the DNA is TGCAGTGCCCGGACAGGTCATGGAGCTTTCTTT. Translation gives CSARTGHGAFF.

The chain recombines TRBV19 with TRBJ2-7; the match to TRBD1 covers 11 bases. The germline V gene encodes CDR1 LNHDA and CDR2 SQIVND (reference sequence). The CDR3 covers 15 residues. The junction had 4 bases not matched to a gene; V was cut back by 4 bases and J by 2 bases. The CDR3 DNA follows: TGTGCCAGTAGTACGGCGGGACAGGGGGCCTACGAGCAGTACTTC. Protein product: CASSTAGQGAYEQYF.

This clone occurred a few times. This chain joins TRBV28 and TRBJ2-5, with D perhaps TRBD2 (7 bases). This CDR3 region has 17 residues. V dropped 6 bases and J dropped 4 bases, with 24 bases sitting between them. Germline V CDR1 and CDR2: MDHEN, SYDVKM. The CDR3 DNA sequence: TGTGCCAGCAGCCCCCCTACCTCCCGGGGGGCGGGAGAGACCCAGTACTTC. It yields the protein CASSPPTSRGAGETQYF.

This chain joins TRBV7-9 and TRBJ2-7; possibly TRBD1 for D (5 bases). Germline CDR1 is SEHNR and CDR2 is FQNEAQ (reference sequence). V was trimmed by 1 base and J by 2 bases, leaving 12 bases between them. This CDR3 spans 15 amino acids. CDR3 nucleotides: TGTGCCAGCAGCTTAGATAGCAGGGTTACCTACGAGCAGTACTTC. Its protein product is CASSLDSRVTYEQYF.

The rearrangement joins TRBV18 to TRBJ2-1; 8 bases map to TRBD1. After removal of 5 bases from V and 6 bases from J, the junction contained 3 bases not matched to a gene. The CDR3 sequence is 13 residues long. CDR1 is KGHSH, CDR2 LQKENI, per germline. CDR3 amino acids: CASSLTGGNEQFF. The CDR3 DNA sequence: TGTGCCAGCTCATTAACAGGGGGCAATGAGCAGTTCTTC.

This clone has a handful of counts. The genes are TRBV29-1 and TRBJ1-2; D not resolved. The CDR3 loop spans 12 amino acids. Germline V gene sequence: CDR1 SQVTM, CDR2 ANQGSEA. Between the trimmed V and J ends, which lost 8 bases and 4 bases, there was a span of 14 bases. CDR3 coding DNA: TGCAGCATGATTATCGCTAGCTATGGCTACACCTTC. This encodes CSMIIASYGYTF.

J is TRBJ2-1 and V is TRBV7-9; 8 bases are a match to TRBD2. The CDR3 totals 13 residues. Unmatched junction bases numbered 4, after V lost 3 bases and J lost 9 bases. Looked up from germline, CDR1 is SEHNR and CDR2 is FQNEAQ (reference sequence). The CDR3 loop is CASSFGLAPEQFF. The CDR3 nucleotides are TGTGCCAGCAGCTTTGGACTAGCCCCTGAGCAGTTCTTC.

This clone was observed a handful of times. The chain couples TRBV5-1 to TRBJ2-1; TRBD2 aligns across 8 bases. This CDR3 is 15 amino acids long. Per germline, CDR1 SGHRS and CDR2 YFSETQ. V was clipped by 2 bases and J by 3 bases; unmatched bases: 4. CDR3: CASSLAGAIYNEQFF. The DNA of the CDR3 is TGCGCCAGCAGCTTAGCGGGAGCTATCTACAATGAGCAGTTCTTC.

This clone has just a few counts. The same CDR3 arises from other DNA sequences in this sample as well. The chain carries TRBV18 and TRBJ1-1; D is uncertain. V lost 0 bases to trimming and J lost 2 bases, with 4 bases between them. Germline V gene sequence: CDR1 KGHSH, CDR2 LQKENI. This CDR3 is 13 amino acids long. The DNA for the CDR3 is TGTGCCAGCTCACCACCGGCCAACACTGAAGCTTTCTTT. This translates into CASSPPANTEAFF.

This chain connects TRBV2 to TRBJ2-7, with 9 bases that match TRBD1. V was clipped by 7 bases and J by 7 bases; unmatched bases: 14. The CDR3 sequence is 15 residues long. Germline V gene data show CDR1 as SNHLY and CDR2 as FYNNEI. The CDR3 is CASTLSGTGFGEQYF. For the CDR3, the DNA is TGTGCCAGCACCCTATCCGGGACAGGGTTTGGTGAGCAGTACTTC.

This clone was counted only a few times. J is TRBJ1-1 and V is TRBV11-1; 7 bases line up with TRBD1. The CDR3 loop spans 13 amino acids. The V gene's germline CDR1 is SGHAT and CDR2 FQDESV (reference sequence). With V trimmed by 8 bases and J by 5 bases, 8 bases remained unmatched. CDR3 sequence: CASQGQIMTEAFF. As DNA, the CDR3 is TGTGCCAGCCAGGGACAGATAATGACTGAAGCTTTCTTT.

This chain connects TRBV7-8 to TRBJ2-7, with TRBD1 identical over 8 bases. Trimming cost V 7 bases and J 3 bases; bases outside gene matches: 11. The CDR3 is made up of 15 amino acids. The V gene's germline CDR1 is SGHVS and CDR2 FQNEAQ. CDR3 in amino acids: CASTSPGQVLYEQYF. The CDR3 DNA is TGTGCCAGCACGTCTCCGGGACAGGTTCTCTACGAGCAGTACTTC. Combining the CDR3 with reference TRBV7-8 and TRBJ2-7 gives the whole variable domain GAGVSQSPRYKVAKRGQDVALRCDPISGHVSLFWYQQALGQGPEFLTYFQNEAQLDKSGLPSDRFFAERPEGSVSTLKIQRTQQEDSAVYLCASTSPGQVLYEQYFGPGTRLTVT.

The chain uses TRBV27 and TRBJ1-6, with TRBD1 matching over 12 bases. Unmatched junction bases numbered 12, after V lost 6 bases and J lost 6 bases. The length of the CDR3 is 18 residues. Germline CDR1 is MNHEY and CDR2 is SMNVEV (reference sequence). This chain's CDR3 is CASRGDRGHVMGNSPLHF. CDR3 sequence (DNA): TGTGCCAGCAGAGGGGACAGGGGGCATGTTATGGGTAATTCACCCCTCCACTTT.

This clone has a handful of counts. This same CDR3 is encoded by further DNA sequences in the sample. The chain couples TRBV28 to TRBJ2-7, with D unclear. V gave up 2 bases and J gave up 2 bases, with 4 bases separating them. Germline CDR1 and CDR2: MDHEN and SYDVKM. This CDR3 has 12 residues. The CDR3 loop reads CASSLLAYEQYF. The CDR3 DNA is TGTGCCAGCAGTTTACTAGCCTACGAGCAGTACTTC.

This clone was observed a handful of times. The V gene is TRBV5-4, the J gene TRBJ1-6; 9 nucleotides line up with TRBD1. This CDR3 contains 15 residues. CDR1 SGHNT and CDR2 YYREEE come from the germline V gene (reference sequence). V trimming: 4 bases; J trimming: 11 bases; junction bases outside the gene matches: 10. DNA for the CDR3: TGTGCCAGCAGCCCCGGGAACAGGGGGCAACCACCCCTCCACTTT. This gives the protein CASSPGNRGQPPLHF.

This chain connects TRBV19 to TRBJ1-2, with D maybe TRBD1 (5 bases). In germline, CDR1 is LNHDA, CDR2 SQIVND (reference sequence). The CDR3 has 13 amino acids. V lost 7 bases, J lost 5 bases, and 14 bases lay in between. CDR3 region: CASTEEGKYGYTF. The DNA of the CDR3 is TGTGCCAGTACCGAGGAGGGGAAATATGGCTACACCTTC. The entire variable domain, with the rest obtained from reference TRBV19 and TRBJ1-2, is as follows: DGGITQSPKYLFRKEGQNVTLSCEQNLNHDAMYWYRQDPGQGLRLIYYSQIVNDFQKGDIAEGYSVSREKKESFPLTVTSAQKNPTAFYLCASTEEGKYGYTFGSGTRLTVV.

This chain connects TRBV6-4 to TRBJ2-1; 8 nucleotides agree with TRBD2. The length of the CDR3 is 14 residues. Germline V gene data show CDR1 as MRHNA and CDR2 as SNTAGT. J gave up 8 bases and V 4 bases, and 7 bases lay outside the gene matches. CDR3 DNA sequence: TGTGCCAGCAGTGTATCGGGAGCGGGGGATGAGCAGTTCTTC. Its translation: CASSVSGAGDEQFF.

CDR3 amino acids: CASSHAYSGGSGLTDTQYF. The CDR3 coding sequence is TGCGCCAGCAGCCACGCGTACTCCGGGGGTAGCGGACTCACAGATACGCAGTATTTT. J is TRBJ2-3 and V is TRBV4-3, with D tentatively TRBD2 (6 bases). Trimming cost V 3 bases and J 2 bases, with 24 bases left between them. Germline V gene data show CDR1 as LGHNA and CDR2 as YSLEER. The CDR3 loop spans 19 amino acids.

This clone was found a few times. The chain carries TRBV2 and TRBJ2-7; the match to TRBD2 covers 8 bases. Losses at the gene ends were 4 bases for V and 9 bases for J; bases not matched to a gene: 17. This CDR3 contains 16 residues. In germline, CDR1 is SNHLY, CDR2 FYNNEI. The CDR3 sequence: CASSGARLARDQGQYF. In DNA, the CDR3 is TGTGCCAGCAGTGGAGCTCGACTAGCGAGGGATCAGGGGCAGTACTTC.

The chain employs TRBV4-3 and TRBJ1-2, with D possibly being TRBD1 (5 bases). This CDR3 has 16 amino acids. V gave up 1 base and J gave up 4 bases, with 16 bases separating them. Germline V gives CDR1 LGHNA, CDR2 YSLEER. The CDR3 loop reads CASSQGSGAGIYGYTF. CDR3 DNA: TGCGCCAGCAGCCAAGGGTCCGGGGCGGGGATCTATGGCTACACCTTC.

This clone has only a few counts. The CDR3 loop is CASSPPSGSTDTQYF. In DNA form, the CDR3 reads TGCGCCAGCAGCCCCCCCAGCGGGAGTACAGATACGCAGTATTTT. The chain uses TRBV5-1 and TRBJ2-3, with TRBD2 identical over 8 bases. In germline, CDR1 is SGHRS, CDR2 YFSETQ. The CDR3 is 15 amino acids. Trimming took 4 bases from V and 3 from J; bases not matched to a gene: 7.

V is TRBV10-3 and J is TRBJ1-1, with D hard to call. With 3 bases removed from V and 3 bases from J, the gap between germline ends came to 8 bases. CDR3 length equals 13 residues. Germline V gives CDR1 ENHRY, CDR2 SYGVKD. The CDR3 DNA is TGTGCCATCAGTGATACGGAGTACACTGAAGCTTTCTTT. Translation: CAISDTEYTEAFF.